The source of this T cell receptor delta chain is a study of gamma-delta T cells after stem cell transplantation. To note about this clone: The TCRdb protein, from a much larger clone, departs from this DNA's translation at residue 3, likely by read error; the protein shown derives from the DNA.

Looked up from germline, CDR1 is GEAIGNYY and CDR2 is EKD. This CDR3 contains 18 residues. TCRdb reanalysed the RT-PCR reads via CATT. Of fewer than 3,000 delta-chain clones listed, 2.7% are singletons. V gene TRDV2 combines with J gene TRDJ3, with 7 bases lining up with TRDD3. The material sequenced was gamma-delta T cells. The sequence was collected from a human donor. It is not recorded whose cells these are; they may come from a transplant donor. CDR3 in amino acids: CARDTWGDRSWDTRQMFF. The CDR3 bases are TGTGCCCGTGACACCTGGGGGGACCGCTCCTGGGACACCCGACAGATGTTTTTC.